This TCR beta chain is from a study of T-cell reconstitution after alpha-beta-depleted transplantation in children. Study results and limitations: The study traced high day-60 TCRbeta diversity in some patients to surviving recipient T cells and thymic progenitors. The authors attributed T-cell counts and diversity one year after transplant mostly to newly produced T cells. As was reported, about two months after transplant, alpha-beta T cells came from several hundred expanded graft clones.

This CDR3 has 15 residues. Germline CDR1 reads SGHRS; CDR2 reads YFSETQ. V lost 0 bases to trimming and J lost 8 bases, with 15 bases between them. A TCRbeta library incorporating unique molecular identifiers was prepared. TCRdb reanalysed the PCR reads using MiXCR and keeps one entry per CDR3 protein. The data contain about a million distinct CDR3 sequences, about 29% of them singletons. At least ten counts were recorded for this clonotype. The target antigen is unknown. This TCR came from a boy under three years old who had a stem cell transplant for SCID, so the T cells may come from the graft donor. The J gene is TRBJ2-1, the V gene TRBV5-1; no clear D. Sequencing used PBMCs, mostly from graft donor cells, obtained 360 days after TCRalphabeta/CD19-depleted stem cell transplant. CDR3 residues: CASSLAPNPNDEQFF. CDR3 in DNA: TGCGCCAGCAGCTTGGCCCCAAACCCAAACGATGAGCAGTTCTTC.